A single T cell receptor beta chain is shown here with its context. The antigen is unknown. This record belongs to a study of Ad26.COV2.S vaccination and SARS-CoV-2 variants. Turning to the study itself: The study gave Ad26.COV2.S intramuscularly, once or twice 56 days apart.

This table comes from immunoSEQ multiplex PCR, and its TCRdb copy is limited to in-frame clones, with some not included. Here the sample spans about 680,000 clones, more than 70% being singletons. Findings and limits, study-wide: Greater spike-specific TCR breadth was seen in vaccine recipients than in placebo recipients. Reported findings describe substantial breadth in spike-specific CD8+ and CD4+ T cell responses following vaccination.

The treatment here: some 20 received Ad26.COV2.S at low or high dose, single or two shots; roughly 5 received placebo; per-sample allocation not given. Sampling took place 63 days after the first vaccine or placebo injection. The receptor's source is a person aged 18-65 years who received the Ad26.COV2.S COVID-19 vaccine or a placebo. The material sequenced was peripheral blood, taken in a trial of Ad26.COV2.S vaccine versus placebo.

The CDR3 DNA reads TGTGCCAGCAGTCCAGCCCGAAGGCCAATCACAGATACGCAGTATTTT. Protein sequence: CASSPARRPITDTQYF. This rearrangement joins TRBV27 to TRBJ2-3; D not certain. This CDR3 spans 16 amino acids. The V end was cut by 5 bases, the J end by 2 bases, with 17 bases between. Germline CDR1 MNHEY, CDR2 SMNVEV (reference sequence).